This is a list of T cell receptor beta chains from one sample in a study of T cell responses to AZD1222 COVID-19 vaccine. Sequenced by immunoSEQ multiplex PCR; TCRdb stores in-frame clones only, minus some. Of about 90,000 clones listed, roughly 89% were seen once; the top ten hold 4% to 6%. Sample: peripheral blood, taken on day 0 of MenACWY control vaccination. All receptors come from an adult in good health. Both conserved end residues are part of each CDR3. Each record gives: V gene, CDR3 protein.

TRBV11-3 CASSLSGLNTGELFF
TRBV10-3 CAISERGQEETQYF
TRBV11-2 CASSYGQGNEKLFF
TRBV7-8 CASSSGGPNTGELFF
TRBV6-5 CASSYTSGALNYGYTF
TRBV2 CASSDYRSSNQPQHF
TRBV6-6 CASSIGTDLNEKLFF
TRBV7-2 CASSTGTVSETQYF
TRBV6-1 CASSESLQANF
TRBV28 CASSGEGVTGRAFF
TRBV28 CASGPPPIEQFF
TRBV29-1 CSVEVGGEQFF
TRBV19 CASSARQGKPYNEQFF
TRBV6-1 CASSESSGGLTGGQPQHF
TRBV25-1 CASSESGARETQYF
TRBV13 CASSLSDRGLSPLHF
TRBV5-1 CASSLLGQGPEQYF
TRBV9 CASSVGTQETQYF
TRBV27 CASTEASGGTEAFF
TRBV5-4 CASSLKQGTNTEAFF
TRBV24-1 CATRGQGGTEAFF
TRBV28 CASSLRGWTEAFF
TRBV6-5 CASNLNALYGYTF
TRBV12-3/TRBV12-4 CASRAGNQPQHF
TRBV6-2/TRBV6-3 CASSYSIGERGYTF
TRBV28 CASTSIGRYEKLFF
TRBV5-1 CASSSGLAGGPNTGELFF
TRBV5-1 CASSLGSSGPPVETQYF
TRBV18 CASSRKGTSGSTDTQYF
TRBV19 CASQANYGYTF
TRBV6-5 CASILAGLADTQYF
TRBV4-2 CASSQQSMNTEAFF
TRBV5-1 CASSETTLDTGELFF
TRBV10-2 CASRLAGGSQETQYF
TRBV3-1/TRBV3-2 CASSQDRTSGTYNEQFF
TRBV3-1/TRBV3-2 CASSQGLAGEQYF
TRBV28 CASSLGGLAGYNEQFF
TRBV5-1 CASSFLAGGSGQFF
TRBV12-3/TRBV12-4 CASKTSGSNEQFF
TRBV19 CASSPTGGHEKLFF
TRBV19 CASSIDRGKSPLHF
TRBV5-1 CASSFGDKGSAGYTF
TRBV10-1 CASSESRLEKPRVPQYF
TRBV10-2 CASSQLAGASHEQYF